This is a list of T cell receptor beta chains from one sample in a study of beta chain features in type 1 diabetes. Here immunoSEQ multiplex PCR was the method, and the copy in TCRdb shows in-frame clones only, minus some. In the table there are roughly 240,000 clones, 14% of which are singletons. Input material: naive CD4+ T cells from blood. The receptors come from a woman between 40 and 55 years old in good health. Both conserved end residues are part of each CDR3. The D gene is left open where the match is weak. Expanded clones get a size class; other rows say once, few or many, or leave the size out.

TRBV5-4	few	TRBJ2-3	-	TGTGCCAGCAGCTCCCCAGCGGGCACAGATACGCAGTATTTT	CASSSPAGTDTQYF
TRBV10-3	-	TRBJ2-2	-	TGTGCCCTAGGAGGGAGGACCGGGGAGCTGTTTTTT	CALGGRTGELFF
TRBV5-1	few	TRBJ1-5	-	TGCGCCAGCAGTCAGGGGCACGGAAGCAATCAGCCCCAGCATTTT	CASSQGHGSNQPQHF
TRBV5-1	few	TRBJ1-1	TRBD1	TGCGCCAGCAGCCCAGAGACAGGGGAGTACACTGAAGCTTTCTTT	CASSPETGEYTEAFF
TRBV19	-	TRBJ2-6	-	TGTGCCAGTAGAAACAACATCTCTGGGGCCAACGTCCTGACTTTC	CASRNNISGANVLTF
TRBV5-1	few	TRBJ2-1	-	TGCGCCAGCAGCTTGACAGGGTTAGAGTACAATGAGCAGTTCTTC	CASSLTGLEYNEQFF
TRBV5-4	few	TRBJ2-7	TRBD2	TGTGCCAGCAGCTTGGGGGGACTAGCAGGGGACTACGAGCAGTACTTC	CASSLGGLAGDYEQYF
TRBV14	few	TRBJ2-7	TRBD2	TGTGCCAGCAGCCAATCGGCTAGCGGGGTCGAGCAGTACTTC	CASSQSASGVEQYF
TRBV29-1	-	TRBJ1-2	-	TGCAGCGTTGAAGATGGTCCAGTGCCCAACTATGGCTACACCTTC	CSVEDGPVPNYGYTF
TRBV6-5	few	TRBJ2-2	TRBD1	TGTGCCAGCAGTACACGGACAGGGCACACCGGGGAGCTGTTTTTT	CASSTRTGHTGELFF
TRBV7-9	few	TRBJ1-6	-	TGTGCCAGCAGAGCCGACAGTCATTCACCCCTCCACTTT	CASRADSHSPLHF
TRBV5-4	-	TRBJ2-3	TRBD2	TGTGCCAGCAGCAGTGGACTAGCGGGGGGGGCAGATACGCAGTATTTT	CASSSGLAGGADTQYF
TRBV7-9	-	TRBJ1-4	-	TGTGCCAGCAGCTTAAGGGAGATGGGTGAAAAACTGTTTTTT	CASSLREMGEKLFF
TRBV5-1	few	TRBJ2-5	-	TGCGCCAGCAGCTTGGCTGACAGGCGAGAGACCCAGTACTTC	CASSLADRRETQYF
TRBV7-2	few	TRBJ2-5	-	TGTGCCAGCAGCTCACTGGTACAAGAGACCCAGTACTTC	CASSSLVQETQYF
TRBV4-2	few	TRBJ2-1	-	TGTGCCAGCAGCCCAGACCCGACTCCTCCCAATGAGCAGTTCTTC	CASSPDPTPPNEQFF
TRBV18	few	TRBJ1-3	-	TGTGCCAGCTCACCGTCCCCCGGAGTTGGAAACACCATATATTTT	CASSPSPGVGNTIYF
TRBV5-6	-	TRBJ2-1	TRBD2	TGTGCCAGCAGCTTGACCCAAACGGGACTAGCGAGCAATGAGCAGTTCTTC	CASSLTQTGLASNEQFF
TRBV5-8	-	TRBJ2-1	TRBD1	TGTGCCAGCAACGGGGACAGGGGCCCTTACAATGAGCAGTTCTTC	CASNGDRGPYNEQFF
TRBV5-1	-	TRBJ2-5	TRBD1	TGCGCCAGCAGCTCACAGGGGGCGCGGGAGACCCAGTACTTC	CASSSQGARETQYF
TRBV7-9	few	TRBJ1-2	TRBD1	TGTGCCAGCAGTCCAAAGGGGGCAAGAGCTAACTATGGCTACACCTTC	CASSPKGARANYGYTF
TRBV6-6	-	TRBJ1-2	TRBD1	TGTGCCAGCGGGACAGGTTCCTATGGCTACACCTTC	CASGTGSYGYTF
TRBV2	-	TRBJ2-5	TRBD1	TGTGCCAGCAGCCAAGACAGGGTCGGCGCGACCCAGTACTTC	CASSQDRVGATQYF
TRBV18	few	TRBJ1-1	TRBD1	TGTGCCAGCTCACCCTGGACAGGGGGCACTGAAGCTTTCTTT	CASSPWTGGTEAFF
TRBV6-4	few	TRBJ2-6	-	TGTGCCAGCAGTGACCAGTCTGGGGCCAACGTCCTGACTTTC	CASSDQSGANVLTF
TRBV25-1	-	TRBJ1-3	-	TGTGCCAGCAGCCCCCAGGGCACTCGAAACACCATATATTTT	CASSPQGTRNTIYF
TRBV6-5	-	TRBJ2-2	TRBD2	TGTGCCAGCAGTTACCGGGGGGGGAACACCGGGGAGCTGTTTTTT	CASSYRGGNTGELFF
TRBV5-1	few	TRBJ1-1	-	TGCGCCAGCAGCTTGACTCAGGGTGGTACTGAAGCTTTCTTT	CASSLTQGGTEAFF
TRBV4-3	-	TRBJ2-1	TRBD2	TGCGCCAGCAGCCATGTAATGGGGACTAGCGGGGGACGCGGGTACAATGAGCAGTTCTTC	CASSHVMGTSGGRGYNEQFF
TRBV7-9	few	TRBJ2-5	TRBD1	TGTGCCAGCAGCCGACAGGGGGCTCGAGAGACCCAGTACTTC	CASSRQGARETQYF
TRBV5-4	-	TRBJ2-3	TRBD1	TGTGCCAGCAGCATCCCGGGACAGGGGATCCACGGCACAGATACGCAGTATTTT	CASSIPGQGIHGTDTQYF
TRBV4-2	-	TRBJ2-1	TRBD1	TGTGCCAGCAGCCACCGCCGACAGGGTGTAAATGAGCAGTTCTTC	CASSHRRQGVNEQFF
TRBV5-1	-	TRBJ1-1	-	TGCGCCAGCAGCTTGAGGGGAATAAAGGGCACTGAAGCTTTCTTT	CASSLRGIKGTEAFF
TRBV4-3	-	TRBJ1-6	TRBD1	TGCGCCAGCAGCTCAGACAGGGTCGACTCACCCCTCCACTTT	CASSSDRVDSPLHF
TRBV10-3	few	TRBJ2-3	TRBD2	TGTGCCATCAGTGCAAGGCGGGGGGCCCTGGCAGATACGCAGTATTTT	CAISARRGALADTQYF
TRBV18	few	TRBJ1-5	-	TGTGCCAGCTCACCACAGGGGAATCAGCCCCAGCATTTT	CASSPQGNQPQHF
TRBV5-4	few	TRBJ2-7	-	TGTGCCAGCACCTCGGTGTCGGCGGGGCCTTCCTACGAGCAGTACTTC	CASTSVSAGPSYEQYF
TRBV4-1	-	TRBJ2-7	-	TGCGCCAGCAGCGTTTCGCCCGGACTCTTCTACGAGCAGTACTTC	CASSVSPGLFYEQYF
TRBV5-1	-	TRBJ2-7	TRBD1	TGCGCCAGCAGCTTGAGAACAGGGGGAGCTACTCTCTACGAGCAGTACTTC	CASSLRTGGATLYEQYF
TRBV7-9	-	TRBJ2-5	TRBD1	TGTGCCAGCAGCTTAGTCGGACAGGGGAAGGAGACCCAGTACTTC	CASSLVGQGKETQYF
TRBV18	-	TRBJ2-1	-	TGTGCCAGCTCACCAGCCGGTGAGCAGTTCTTC	CASSPAGEQFF
TRBV18	-	TRBJ1-4	-	TGTGCCAGCTCACCACTGCTGGGGGCTTCAACTAATGAAAAACTGTTTTTT	CASSPLLGASTNEKLFF
TRBV25-1	few	TRBJ2-5	TRBD1	TGTGCCAGCAGTCCGAGTCCGGGACAGGGGGCTGAGACCCAGTACTTC	CASSPSPGQGAETQYF
TRBV18	once	TRBJ2-1	-	TGTGCCAGCTCACCAGGGGGGTCAAGGGGATTAAACAATGAGCAGTTCTTC	CASSPGGSRGLNNEQFF